Shown below are 11 T cell receptor beta chains from a single sample sequenced in a study of blood T cell repertoires in COVID-19. TCRdb keeps only in-frame clones here, not all; method: immunoSEQ multiplex PCR. The table shows roughly 160,000 clones, with 80% to 85% occurring only once. Sample: peripheral blood. Every receptor here comes from a man between 65 and 85 years old with active or convalescent COVID-19.

This clone was counted a few times. This chain uses TRBV30 with TRBJ1-1, with 8 bases lining up with TRBD1. The CDR3 is made up of 15 amino acids. The germline V gene encodes CDR1 GTSNPN and CDR2 SVGIG (reference sequence). V lost 5 bases, J lost 4 bases, and 12 bases stayed unmatched. The DNA for the CDR3 is TGTGCCTGGCGTAGTGTATCAGGGGGCTTCACTGAAGCTTTCTTT. This encodes CAWRSVSGGFTEAFF. Drawing the rest from reference TRBV30 and TRBJ1-1, the complete variable domain is SQTIHQWPATLVQPVGSPLSLECTVEGTSNPNLYWYRQAAGRGLQLLFYSVGIGQISSEVPQNLSASRPQDRQFILSSKKLLLSDSGFYLCAWRSVSGGFTEAFFGQGTRLTVV.

The CDR3 region is CASSEIAGANNEQFF. In nucleotides, the CDR3 is TGCGCCAGCAGCGAGATAGCGGGGGCCAACAATGAGCAGTTCTTC. The genes are TRBV5-1 and TRBJ2-1; 9 nucleotides agree with TRBD2. The CDR3 length is 15 residues. Unmatched junction bases numbered 7, after V lost 4 bases and J lost 5 bases. The germline V gene encodes CDR1 SGHRS and CDR2 YFSETQ.

This chain connects TRBV5-1 to TRBJ1-1; no clear D gene. With 0 bases removed from V and 1 base from J, the gap between germline ends came to 10 bases. The germline V gene encodes CDR1 SGHRS and CDR2 YFSETQ. The CDR3 has 15 residues. CDR3 region: CASSLALQKNTEAFF. The CDR3, as DNA: TGCGCCAGCAGCTTGGCCCTTCAGAAGAACACTGAAGCTTTCTTT. The whole variable domain, filled in from reference TRBV5-1 and TRBJ1-1, reads KAGVTQTPRYLIKTRGQQVTLSCSPISGHRSVSWYQQTPGQGLQFLFEYFSETQRNKGNFPGRFSGRQFSNSRSEMNVSTLELGDSALYLCASSLALQKNTEAFFGQGTRLTVV.

The V gene is TRBV6-2 or TRBV6-3, the J gene TRBJ2-7; 7 bases line up with TRBD1. Germline lookup yields CDR1 MNHEY and CDR2 SVGEGT. There are 13 residues in the CDR3. V lost 4 bases to trimming and J lost 7 bases; unmatched junction nucleotides: 7. This CDR3 is CASSFLPDREQYF. The CDR3 region has the DNA TGTGCCAGCAGTTTTTTACCGGACAGGGAGCAGTACTTC.

This clone came up a few times. Here the CDR3 reads CASSLVVGAEAFF. The CDR3 DNA is TGCGCCAGCAGCTTGGTGGTAGGGGCTGAAGCTTTCTTT. V usage is TRBV5-1 and J usage is TRBJ1-1; D may be TRBD1 (5 bases). The V gene lost 0 bases and the J gene lost 6 bases, with 9 bases spanning the gap. The CDR3 runs to 13 residues. Per germline, CDR1 SGHRS and CDR2 YFSETQ.

The rearrangement links TRBV6-5 to TRBJ2-7; perhaps TRBD1 as D (7 bases). Germline V gives CDR1 MNHEY, CDR2 SVGAGI. CDR3 length: 15 amino acids. The V and J ends lost 6 bases and 4 bases respectively, with 19 bases between them. The CDR3 DNA is TGTGCCAGCAGGGGGACCCGACAGGGAGGTTACGAGCAGTACTTC. Amino acids: CASRGTRQGGYEQYF.

This rearrangement joins TRBV7-6 to TRBJ1-3; 8 positions agree with TRBD1. Germline V CDR1 and CDR2: SGHVS, FNYEAQ. Unmatched junction bases numbered 4, after V lost 3 bases and J lost 3 bases. The CDR3 loop spans 15 amino acids. CDR3 sequence: CASSLDRVSGNTIYF. The CDR3 nucleotides are TGTGCCAGCAGCTTGGACAGGGTTAGTGGAAACACCATATATTTT.

The CDR3 coding sequence is TGTGCCAGCTCACAACAGGGAAGCGATCAGCCCCAGCATTTT. It encodes CASSQQGSDQPQHF. This chain connects TRBV18 to TRBJ1-5, with D possibly matching TRBD1 (6 bases). CDR3 length: 14 residues. V was clipped by 4 bases and J by 5 bases, with 12 bases between them. Germline-derived CDR1 and CDR2 are KGHSH and LQKENI.

This sequence joins TRBV29-1 and TRBJ2-5; D is possibly TRBD2 (6 bases). The germline V gene encodes CDR1 SQVTM and CDR2 ANQGSEA. Trimming removed 4 bases from V and 5 bases from J, with 17 bases in between. The CDR3 length is 14 residues. The CDR3 loop is CSVADTGGLETQYF. Written as DNA, the CDR3 is TGCAGCGTTGCGGACACCGGGGGATTGGAGACCCAGTACTTC.

V is TRBV5-1 and J is TRBJ2-7, with D tentatively TRBD1 (6 bases). Germline V gives CDR1 SGHRS, CDR2 YFSETQ. The CDR3 consists of 13 residues. The ends were cut back, 2 bases at V and 3 bases at J, with 9 bases in the middle. CDR3: CASSFEGDYEQYF. The CDR3 coding sequence is TGCGCCAGCAGCTTCGAGGGGGACTACGAGCAGTACTTC.

The table lists this clone with a count of one. The chain is built from TRBV7-2 and TRBJ2-2, with a weak D call TRBD2 (5 bases). The germline gives CDR1 SGHTA, CDR2 FQGNSA. V was pared by 6 bases and J by 0 bases, with 11 bases between. CDR3 length: 15 amino acids. The chain's CDR3 is CASRTSGTNTGELFF. CDR3 DNA: TGTGCCAGCAGAACTTCCGGGACGAACACCGGGGAGCTGTTTTTT.